This TCR beta chain is from a study of cytomegalovirus exposure and HLA in healthy donors. For the study at large: Of about 390 genotyped donors, roughly 76% grouped in the Caucasian-associated ancestry cluster. Whole-study results and caveats: Later examination showed HLA-associated TCR beta chains had greater clonal expansion than equally common others.

The study ran its PCR with 60 Vbeta and 13 Jbeta primers. In the study's own analysis: Unique TCR beta chains numbered around 80 million in a later analysis, with around 10 million shared. TCRdb's copy holds only in-frame clones and misses some; the assay was immunoSEQ multiplex PCR. Clone size and V and J calls were adopted from that table, with D and trimming inferred from the DNA. The table records about 130,000 clones, around three quarters of them present only once. The sample holds a few counts of this clone. Its cognate antigen is unknown. CDR3 length: 16 residues. Germline lookup yields CDR1 LGHNA and CDR2 YNFKEQ. The V and J ends lost 4 bases and 4 bases, in that order; junction bases with no gene match: 9.

This clonotype was obtained from a middle-aged woman in good health and CMV-seropositive. The sequenced sample consisted of PBMCs. The genes are TRBV4-2 and TRBJ2-1; TRBD2 matches 8 bases. CDR3 loop: CASSLSGSGAYNEQFF. The CDR3 DNA reads TGTGCCAGCAGCCTAAGCGGGAGTGGGGCTTACAATGAGCAGTTCTTC.